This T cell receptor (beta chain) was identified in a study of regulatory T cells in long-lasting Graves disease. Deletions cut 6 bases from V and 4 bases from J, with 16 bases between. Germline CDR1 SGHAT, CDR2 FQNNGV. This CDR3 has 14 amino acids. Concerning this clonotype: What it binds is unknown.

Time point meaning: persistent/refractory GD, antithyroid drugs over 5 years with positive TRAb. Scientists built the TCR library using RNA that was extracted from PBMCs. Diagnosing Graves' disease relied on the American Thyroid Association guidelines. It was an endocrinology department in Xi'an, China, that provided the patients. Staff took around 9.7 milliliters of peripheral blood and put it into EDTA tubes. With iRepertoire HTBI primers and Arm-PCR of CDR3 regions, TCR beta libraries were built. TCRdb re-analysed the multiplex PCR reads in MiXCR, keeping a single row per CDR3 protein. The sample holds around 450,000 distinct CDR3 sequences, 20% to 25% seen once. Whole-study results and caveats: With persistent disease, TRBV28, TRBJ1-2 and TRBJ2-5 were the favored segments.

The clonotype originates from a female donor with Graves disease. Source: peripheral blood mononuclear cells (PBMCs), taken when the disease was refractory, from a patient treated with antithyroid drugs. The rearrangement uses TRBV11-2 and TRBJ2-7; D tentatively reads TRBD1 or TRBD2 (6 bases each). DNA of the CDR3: TGTGCCAGCAGGGAGGGGGGTCTATTTTACGAGCAGTACTTC. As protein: CASREGGLFYEQYF.